One and the same sample provided the 32 T cell receptor beta chains below, sequenced in a study of T cell repertoires in ileal Crohn's disease. Profiled with immunoSEQ multiplex PCR; TCRdb holds only in-frame clones, not every one. The sample contains about 15,000 clones, about 91% of which appear only once. Sequenced sample: ileal tissue. These receptors originate from an adult with Crohn's disease.

The chain links TRBV7-2 to TRBJ2-3, with 10 nucleotides matching TRBD2. V lost 5 bases and J lost 4; bases outside the gene matches: 6. Germline V gene sequence: CDR1 SGHTA, CDR2 FQGNSA. This CDR3 comprises 15 residues. CDR3 loop: CASSPSGSLADTQYF. CDR3 in DNA: TGTGCCAGCAGCCCTAGCGGGAGTTTAGCAGATACGCAGTATTTT.

The chain combines TRBV28 with TRBJ1-5; 10 nucleotides line up with TRBD1. The CDR3 is 15 residues long. V trimming: 6 bases; J trimming: 5 bases; junction bases outside the gene matches: 7. Germline V CDR1 and CDR2: MDHEN, SYDVKM. The CDR3 is CASSDPGTGDQPQHF. The CDR3 nucleotides are TGTGCCAGCAGCGACCCCGGGACAGGGGATCAGCCCCAGCATTTT. The variable domain in full, with the rest retrieved from reference TRBV28 and TRBJ1-5, is DVKVTQSSRYLVKRTGEKVFLECVQDMDHENMFWYRQDPGLGLRLIYFSYDVKMKEKGDIPEGYSVSREKKERFSLILESASTNQTSMYLCASSDPGTGDQPQHFGDGTRLSIL.

The CDR3 DNA is TGTGCCAGCAGCGCGGGACTTCAATACGAGCAGTACTTC. Translated: CASSAGLQYEQYF. The gene calls are TRBV5-4 and TRBJ2-7; D is possibly TRBD2 (6 bases). The V gene's germline CDR1 is SGHNT and CDR2 YYREEE (reference sequence). The CDR3 has 13 amino acids. The germline V and J ends were trimmed by 4 bases and 4 bases, with 12 bases remaining between them.

The chain uses TRBV6-1 and TRBJ2-1, with D possibly matching TRBD1 (5 bases). CDR1 is MNHNS and CDR2 is SASEGT in the germline V gene. With 5 bases removed from V and 2 bases from J, the gap between germline ends came to 7 bases. The CDR3 runs to 13 residues. The CDR3 nucleotides read TGTGCCAGCAGTCAGGGTACCTACAATGAGCAGTTCTTC. Protein sequence: CASSQGTYNEQFF.

The genes are TRBV29-1 and TRBJ2-7, with 9 bases aligning to TRBD1. The CDR3 covers 14 residues. The junction had 1 base not matched to a gene; V was cut back by 1 base and J by 0 bases. Germline V lookup: CDR1 SQVTM, CDR2 ANQGSEA. CDR3 DNA: TGCAGCGTTGAAGTGGGACAGGGCTCCTACGAGCAGTACTTC. This translates into CSVEVGQGSYEQYF.

The V and J genes are TRBV5-1 and TRBJ1-1; 7 bases align to TRBD1. V was clipped by 4 bases and J by 4 bases; unmatched bases: 4. CDR3 size: 13 residues. Germline V lookup: CDR1 SGHRS, CDR2 YFSETQ. In DNA, the CDR3 is TGCGCCAGCAGCACGACAGGGCTCACTGAAGCTTTCTTT. This translates into CASSTTGLTEAFF.

The V gene is TRBV15, the J gene TRBJ2-3, with TRBD2 matching 9 bases. There are 16 residues in the CDR3. With 5 bases clipped from V and 4 bases from J, the junction kept 10 bases outside the gene matches. In germline, CDR1 is LNHNV, CDR2 YYDKDF (reference sequence). CDR3 DNA sequence: TGTGCCACCAGCGGTGGGACTAGCATCGCCTCAGATACGCAGTATTTT. Its translation: CATSGGTSIASDTQYF. Using reference TRBV15 and TRBJ2-3 for the parts outside the CDR3, the full variable domain is DAMVIQNPRYQVTQFGKPVTLSCSQTLNHNVMYWYQQKSSQAPKLLFHYYDKDFNNEADTPDNFQSRRPNTSFCFLDIRSPGLGDTAMYLCATSGGTSIASDTQYFGPGTRLTVL.

This rearrangement joins TRBV18 to TRBJ2-3, with 15 positions matching TRBD2. Germline loops: CDR1 KGHSH, CDR2 LQKENI. After removal of 2 bases from V and 3 bases from J, the junction contained 3 bases not matched to a gene. CDR3 length equals 17 residues. The DNA for the CDR3 is TGTGCCAGCTCACCAGGGGGACTAGCGGGAGGAACAGATACGCAGTATTTT. Protein: CASSPGGLAGGTDTQYF.

The CDR3 DNA is TGTGCCAGCAGCGTAGCTGGCAGTTACGGGTACAATGAGCAGTTCTTC. It translates to CASSVAGSYGYNEQFF. The genes are TRBV9 and TRBJ2-1; D is undetermined. This CDR3 is built from 16 residues. Trimming removed 0 bases at V and 4 bases at J, with 14 bases between. CDR1 SGDLS and CDR2 YYNGEE come from the germline V gene.

The V call is TRBV28, the J call TRBJ1-1, with D perhaps matching TRBD1 (5 bases). V was clipped by 5 bases and J by 5 bases, with 15 bases between them. CDR1 is MDHEN and CDR2 is SYDVKM in the germline V gene. The CDR3 loop spans 14 amino acids. For the CDR3, the DNA is TGTGCCAGCAGTCGTGCAGCGGGGGGGACTGAAGCTTTCTTT. Residues: CASSRAAGGTEAFF.

This chain uses TRBV10-1 with TRBJ2-1, with TRBD2 matching 7 bases. Trimming at V came to 5 bases and at J to 2 bases, leaving 6 bases not matched to a gene. Germline V gene data show CDR1 as WNHNN and CDR2 as SYGVQD (reference sequence). This CDR3 region has 15 residues. This CDR3 is CASSQERGAYNEQFF. CDR3 nucleotide sequence: TGCGCCAGCAGTCAAGAGCGGGGCGCCTACAATGAGCAGTTCTTC.

CDR3 residues: CASSEEVAGADTQYF. CDR3 nucleotides: TGTGCCAGCAGTGAAGAAGTAGCGGGAGCAGATACGCAGTATTTT. This rearrangement joins TRBV6-1 to TRBJ2-3; 9 bases match TRBD2. Trimming cost V 1 base and J 4 bases; bases outside gene matches: 3. CDR1 is MNHNS, CDR2 SASEGT, per germline. CDR3 size: 15 residues.

The chain has TRBV5-1 and TRBJ2-7; 13 nucleotides line up with TRBD2. The trim removed 4 bases at V and 3 bases at J, leaving 4 bases unmatched. There are 15 residues in the CDR3. Germline lookup yields CDR1 SGHRS and CDR2 YFSETQ. The CDR3 here is CASSPGTSGVYEQYF. In DNA form, the CDR3 reads TGCGCCAGCAGCCCCGGGACTAGCGGGGTCTACGAGCAGTACTTC.

V usage is TRBV27 and J usage is TRBJ2-5; TRBD1 aligns across 11 bases. The assigned J gene may be wrong: the sequence end matches TRBJ2-7 better. The CDR3 is 16 residues long. The V gene's germline CDR1 is MNHEY and CDR2 SMNVEV (reference sequence). CDR3 amino acids: CASSQRLRDRGYEQYF. As DNA, the CDR3 is TGTGCCAGCAGTCAACGGCTCCGGGACAGGGGGTACGAGCAGTACTTC.

This chain joins TRBV7-3 and TRBJ2-1, with 11 bases that match TRBD2. This CDR3 is 15 amino acids long. Unmatched junction bases numbered 3, after V lost 4 bases and J lost 4 bases. The V gene's germline CDR1 is SGHTA and CDR2 FQGTGA. CDR3 DNA: TGTGCCAGCAGCTCGGGACTAGCGGAGTACAATGAGCAGTTCTTC. This sequence encodes CASSSGLAEYNEQFF.

The V and J genes are TRBV14 and TRBJ1-2, with 8 positions matching TRBD1. V was clipped by 4 bases and J by 7 bases; unmatched bases: 11. CDR3 length: 15 residues. Germline loops: CDR1 SGHDN, CDR2 FVKESK. The CDR3 nucleotides are TGTGCCAGCAGCCTCCCTGGGCAGGGGGCGGGTGGCTACACCTTC. Translated: CASSLPGQGAGGYTF.

This chain uses TRBV18 with TRBJ1-2; D uncertain. This CDR3 comprises 14 residues. V was shortened by 3 bases and J by 5 bases, with 13 bases between the two germline ends. Germline V gene data show CDR1 as KGHSH and CDR2 as LQKENI. The CDR3 DNA reads as TGTGCCAGCTCACCGTGGCTGGCCCCTTATGGCTACACCTTC. This encodes CASSPWLAPYGYTF.

Written as DNA, the CDR3 is TGTGCCAGCAGCTTTGGCCGGGGGCAGGGGGACGACAATGAGCAGTTCTTC. Its protein is CASSFGRGQGDDNEQFF. The V and J genes are TRBV12-1 and TRBJ2-1; the tabulated D call, TRBD1, remains unverified against the DNA. TRBV12-1 is reported as a pseudogene. The CDR3 spans 17 residues.

The V gene is TRBV7-6, the J gene TRBJ2-7; D call uncertain. The V gene lost 5 bases and the J gene lost 3 bases, with 11 bases spanning the gap. The length of the CDR3 is 13 residues. CDR1 is SGHVS and CDR2 is FNYEAQ in the germline V gene. The CDR3 DNA reads as TGTGCCAGCAGCGCCGGCGGTTTCTACGAGCAGTACTTC. It yields the protein CASSAGGFYEQYF.

The V call is TRBV5-1, the J call TRBJ1-1; D remains unclear. V was pared by 6 bases and J by 5 bases, with 23 bases between. Germline loops: CDR1 SGHRS, CDR2 YFSETQ. This CDR3 is 16 amino acids long. CDR3 nucleotide sequence: TGCGCCAGCAAGCTCAATGGGGTGGGCTCGGGGACTGAAGCTTTCTTT. Translation: CASKLNGVGSGTEAFF.

This clone has only one observation. The J gene is TRBJ1-6, the V gene TRBV27; D is possibly TRBD1 (6 bases). Germline CDR1 MNHEY, CDR2 SMNVEV (reference sequence). Trimming left V 7 bases short and J 4 bases short, with 17 bases between. CDR3 length equals 16 residues. DNA of the CDR3: TGTGCCAGCAACTCGGTCTCAGGACAGTATAATTCACCCCTCCACTTT. Encoded protein: CASNSVSGQYNSPLHF.

The chain uses TRBV4-1 and TRBJ2-5, with 7 bases identical to TRBD2. The better agreement between TRBJ2-7 and the DNA end casts doubt on the J call. The CDR3 is 16 residues long. The germline gives CDR1 MGHRA, CDR2 YSYEKL. In DNA form, the CDR3 reads TGCGCCAGCAGCCAAGCTACAGCGGGAAACGCCTACGAGCAGTACTTC. Protein sequence: CASSQATAGNAYEQYF.

The rearrangement joins TRBV10-3 to TRBJ2-5; D possibly uses TRBD1 or TRBD2 (5 bases each). The DNA end is a closer match to TRBJ2-7, so the J assignment may be wrong. Germline V gives CDR1 ENHRY, CDR2 SYGVKD. The CDR3 sequence is 17 residues long. CDR3 DNA sequence: TGTGCCATCAGTGAGAAACTAGGGTACACATTTGGGGGCGAGCAGTACTTC. Encoded protein: CAISEKLGYTFGGEQYF.

J is TRBJ1-5 and V is TRBV2, with 9 bases lining up with TRBD1. The germline V gene encodes CDR1 SNHLY and CDR2 FYNNEI. The CDR3 runs 15 residues. V lost 4 bases and J lost 4; bases outside the gene matches: 5. CDR3 amino acids: CASSVLGTGNQPQHF. CDR3 DNA: TGTGCCAGCAGTGTCCTCGGGACAGGGAATCAGCCCCAGCATTTT.

This sequence joins TRBV5-6 and TRBJ2-1; tentatively, D is TRBD2 (5 bases). Trimming left V 4 bases short and J 11 bases short, with 16 bases between. Per the germline V gene, CDR1 is SGHDT and CDR2 is YYEEEE. CDR3 length: 13 residues. The chain's CDR3 is CASSPQKEVKQFF. In DNA, the CDR3 is TGTGCCAGCAGCCCCCAGAAGGAGGTGAAGCAGTTCTTC.

This clone was seen only once. V gene TRBV6-5 combines with J gene TRBJ2-1; 12 bases are a match to TRBD2. The CDR3 is made up of 15 amino acids. CDR1 and CDR2 from the germline V gene are MNHEY and SVGAGI. The V and J ends lost 5 bases and 4 bases, in that order; junction bases with no gene match: 3. CDR3 in amino acids: CASSTTSGGYNEQFF. CDR3 nucleotide sequence: TGTGCCAGCAGTACCACTAGCGGGGGGTACAATGAGCAGTTCTTC.

The chain carries TRBV7-9 and TRBJ2-1; 9 bases agree with TRBD2. The germline V gene encodes CDR1 SEHNR and CDR2 FQNEAQ (reference sequence). The CDR3 totals 15 residues. V lost 5 bases and J lost 7; bases outside the gene matches: 9. The CDR3 DNA follows: TGTGCCAGCAGCCCTGGGGCTAGCGGGACTAATGAGCAGTTCTTC. Translation: CASSPGASGTNEQFF.

This clone was observed a handful of times. The chain carries TRBV27 and TRBJ2-5; 7 bases are shared with TRBD1. The CDR3 contains 20 residues. Per germline, CDR1 MNHEY and CDR2 SMNVEV (reference sequence). V shed 2 bases, J shed 2 bases, and the junction held 20 bases outside the gene matches. For the CDR3, the DNA is TGTGCCAGCAGTTTACCCAAGAAGGACAGGACCTTAACTAGTCAAGAGACCCAGTACTTC. Its protein product is CASSLPKKDRTLTSQETQYF.

CDR3 protein: CASSPWSGVNTEAFF. The CDR3 DNA reads as TGTGCCAGCAGTCCCTGGAGCGGGGTGAACACTGAAGCTTTCTTT. J is TRBJ1-1 and V is TRBV28; D not certain. CDR3 size: 15 residues. Trimming took off 5 bases at V and 0 bases at J, with 13 bases between the two ends. CDR1 and CDR2 from the germline V gene are MDHEN and SYDVKM.

The chain employs TRBV19 and TRBJ2-2; 9 bases fit TRBD1. The CDR3 consists of 15 residues. Per germline, CDR1 LNHDA and CDR2 SQIVND (reference sequence). CDR3 residues: CATLPLTGGTGELFF. CDR3 DNA: TGTGCTACACTCCCGTTGACAGGGGGCACCGGGGAGCTGTTTTTT.

The chain is built from TRBV5-1 and TRBJ2-7; 7 bases fit TRBD1. The V gene's germline CDR1 is SGHRS and CDR2 YFSETQ. This CDR3 comprises 16 residues. The trim removed 0 bases at V and 7 bases at J, leaving 13 bases unmatched. The CDR3 nucleotides read TGCGCCAGCAGCTTGGTGACAGGGAATGGTCTGCGGGAGCAGTACTTC. Translated, it gives CASSLVTGNGLREQYF.

The chain recombines TRBV2 with TRBJ1-2, with 9 bases aligning to TRBD1. The CDR3 is 18 amino acids. Germline V gene data show CDR1 as SNHLY and CDR2 as FYNNEI. V dropped 6 bases and J dropped 4; count of bases not matched to a gene: 18. This CDR3 is CASSPIPTYTGGGYGYTF. The CDR3 DNA is TGTGCCAGCAGCCCGATACCTACCTACACAGGGGGCGGCTATGGCTACACCTTC.